Shown below are 30 T cell receptor beta chains from a single sample sequenced in a study of shared clonotypes between healthy human individuals (dated by TCRdb to the early 2020s). Libraries were built with the immunoSEQ multiplex PCR assay. TCRdb limited this immuneACCESS table to in-frame rearrangements with V and J called. A share of clones is missing; checked studies link under half to unresolved V genes, and the rest is unexplained. This sample has roughly 2,300,000 clones in its table, and about 90% of those were observed once. The biggest ten clones account for more than 0.35% of the sample. Sequencing was performed on naive CD4+ T cells from PBMCs. The cell subset or site label here, explained by the study, means: CD45RA+ positively selected. Receptors originate from a man between 18 and 29 years old in good health. Some clones in this sample may be carry-over from other donors' samples.

The rearrangement joins TRBV5-1 to TRBJ2-3; perhaps TRBD2 as D (5 bases). CDR3 length: 15 residues. V lost 2 bases, J lost 0 bases, and 10 bases lay in between. The germline V gene has CDR1 SGHRS and CDR2 YFSETQ. For the CDR3, the DNA is TGCGCCAGCAGCTTCGGCAGCGGAAGCACAGATACGCAGTATTTT. It translates to CASSFGSGSTDTQYF.

The CDR3 DNA sequence: TGCAGCGTTGCTAGCGGGAGTTTCTACGAGCAGTACTTC. This encodes CSVASGSFYEQYF. The gene calls are TRBV29-1 and TRBJ2-7; TRBD2 matches 10 bases. The trim removed 4 bases at V and 3 bases at J, leaving 3 bases unmatched. CDR3 length equals 13 residues. Germline assignment: CDR1 SQVTM and CDR2 ANQGSEA.

The V gene is TRBV25-1, the J gene TRBJ2-5; 7 bases fit TRBD2. There are 17 residues in the CDR3. Losses at the gene ends were 4 bases for V and 4 bases for J; bases not matched to a gene: 15. Germline CDR1 reads MGHDK; CDR2 reads SYGVNS. CDR3 DNA sequence: TGTGCCAGCAGTGCCGTGACGGCGGGAGTGTCGGGAGAGACCCAGTACTTC. This translates into CASSAVTAGVSGETQYF.

This clone was seen once. This sample also contains other DNA sequences that code for the same CDR3. The V and J genes are TRBV7-9 and TRBJ2-2; D is uncertain. The CDR3 runs 14 residues. Germline V gene lookup returns CDR1 SEHNR and CDR2 FQNEAQ (reference sequence). Trimming removed 0 bases at V and 2 bases at J, with 4 bases between. DNA of the CDR3: TGTGCCAGCAGCTTAGCGGTTAACACCGGGGAGCTGTTTTTT. Its translation: CASSLAVNTGELFF.

The chain joins TRBV28 to TRBJ2-5; D may match TRBD1 or TRBD2 (5 bases each). The V end was cut by 3 bases, the J end by 4 bases, with 15 bases between. CDR1 is MDHEN and CDR2 is SYDVKM in the germline V gene. The CDR3 length is 15 residues. In DNA, the CDR3 is TGTGCCAGCAGTTTTACCGATTCGGGGCGAGAGACCCAGTACTTC. This codes for CASSFTDSGRETQYF.

V and J are TRBV27 and TRBJ2-7; perhaps TRBD1 as D (6 bases). CDR1 is MNHEY, CDR2 SMNVEV, per germline (reference sequence). The V end lost 3 bases, the J end lost 4 bases, and 13 bases lay between the germline ends. This CDR3 spans 14 amino acids. CDR3 nucleotides: TGTGCCAGCAGTTTTAAAGGGGGTGGGTACGAGCAGTACTTC. Translation: CASSFKGGGYEQYF.

The CDR3 coding sequence is TGCGCCAGCAGCTTTTACGGGAGGAGTCGACTCTACGAGCAGTACTTC. Its protein is CASSFYGRSRLYEQYF. J is TRBJ2-7 and V is TRBV5-1; 7 nucleotides agree with TRBD2. With 2 bases clipped from V and 3 bases from J, the junction kept 11 bases outside the gene matches. CDR1 is SGHRS, CDR2 YFSETQ, per germline. The CDR3 loop spans 16 amino acids.

The rearrangement links TRBV7-9 to TRBJ2-1; 8 bases match TRBD1. With V trimmed by 5 bases and J by 7 bases, 7 bases remained unmatched. Germline V gene data show CDR1 as SEHNR and CDR2 as FQNEAQ (reference sequence). The CDR3 sequence is 14 residues long. This chain's CDR3 is CASSLLDRVNEQFF. In DNA form, the CDR3 reads TGTGCCAGCAGCCTCCTGGACAGGGTAAATGAGCAGTTCTTC.

This chain uses TRBV5-1 with TRBJ2-7; 7 nucleotides line up with TRBD1. V was pared by 3 bases and J by 3 bases, with 6 bases of the junction left unmatched. Germline lookup yields CDR1 SGHRS and CDR2 YFSETQ. There are 14 residues in the CDR3. CDR3 sequence (DNA): TGCGCCAGCAGCTCGTTGACAGGGTTCTACGAGCAGTACTTC. Protein: CASSSLTGFYEQYF.

J is TRBJ2-7 and V is TRBV5-4, with D uncertain. V lost 0 bases, J lost 7 bases, and 14 bases lay in between. This CDR3 region has 14 residues. Germline V CDR1 and CDR2: SGHNT, YYREEE (reference sequence). The CDR3 protein is CASSLGGRPAEQYF. DNA of the CDR3: TGTGCCAGCAGCTTGGGAGGTAGGCCGGCGGAGCAGTACTTC.

This chain links TRBV6-4 with TRBJ2-2; TRBD1 matches at 12 bases. Looked up from germline, CDR1 is MRHNA and CDR2 is SNTAGT. The V and J ends lost 10 bases and 7 bases, in that order; junction bases with no gene match: 7. This CDR3 has 14 amino acids. The chain's CDR3 is CAIRDRGRIGELFF. The CDR3 DNA reads as TGTGCCATCAGGGACAGGGGGCGCATCGGGGAGCTGTTTTTT.

The J gene is TRBJ2-2, the V gene TRBV28; 8 bases line up with TRBD2. There are 16 residues in the CDR3. CDR1 and CDR2 from the germline V gene are MDHEN and SYDVKM. Unmatched junction bases numbered 6, after V lost 5 bases and J lost 1 base. The DNA for the CDR3 is TGTGCCAGCAGTAAGCCGGGACTAGGGAACACCGGGGAGCTGTTTTTT. The encoded protein is CASSKPGLGNTGELFF.

A note on this clone: This CDR3 is also generated by other DNA sequences in the sample. The chain recombines TRBV28 with TRBJ2-6; D not certain. The CDR3 has 15 amino acids. V lost 3 bases and J 0 bases, leaving 6 bases between the germline ends. CDR1 is MDHEN, CDR2 SYDVKM, per germline. The chain's CDR3 is CASSLGGSGANVLTF. The CDR3 DNA sequence: TGTGCCAGCAGTTTGGGCGGCTCTGGGGCCAACGTCCTGACTTTC.

Only one count was recorded for this clone. The chain links TRBV7-2 to TRBJ2-5; 8 bases match TRBD1. The ends lost 5 bases at V and 4 bases at J; junction bases unmatched: 3. In germline, CDR1 is SGHTA, CDR2 FQGNSA. This CDR3 spans 13 amino acids. This CDR3 reads CASSRTGGETQYF. For the CDR3, the DNA is TGTGCCAGCAGCCGAACAGGGGGAGAGACCCAGTACTTC.

The chain recombines TRBV5-1 with TRBJ1-1; 7 bases agree with TRBD1. The CDR3 loop spans 16 amino acids. V was pared by 2 bases and J by 1 base, with 8 bases of the junction left unmatched. Per the germline V gene, CDR1 is SGHRS and CDR2 is YFSETQ. The CDR3 DNA follows: TGCGCCAGCAGCTTATCTACAGGGGTGGAGAACACTGAAGCTTTCTTT. This codes for CASSLSTGVENTEAFF. The full variable domain, rest sourced from reference TRBV5-1 and TRBJ1-1, is KAGVTQTPRYLIKTRGQQVTLSCSPISGHRSVSWYQQTPGQGLQFLFEYFSETQRNKGNFPGRFSGRQFSNSRSEMNVSTLELGDSALYLCASSLSTGVENTEAFFGQGTRLTVV.

This chain connects TRBV19 to TRBJ2-7, with D maybe TRBD1 (6 bases). The CDR3 extends over 15 amino acids. Germline V gene data show CDR1 as LNHDA and CDR2 as SQIVND (reference sequence). V was shortened by 4 bases and J by 5 bases, with 18 bases between the two germline ends. CDR3 in amino acids: CASSSRPGQKDEQYF. The CDR3 nucleotides read TGTGCCAGTAGTAGCCGTCCGGGACAAAAGGACGAGCAGTACTTC.

This chain links TRBV5-1 with TRBJ2-5; D might be TRBD1 (5 bases). The CDR3 is 14 amino acids. The V gene's germline CDR1 is SGHRS and CDR2 YFSETQ. The V end lost 2 bases, the J end lost 1 base, and 9 bases lay between the germline ends. Here the CDR3 DNA reads TGCGCCAGCAGCTTAGATGGGGCCCAAGAGACCCAGTACTTC. It specifies CASSLDGAQETQYF.

This clone was recorded only once. CDR3 bases: TGTGCCAGCAGCTCCCCCACTGGGGCCAACGTCCTGACTTTC. Its translation: CASSSPTGANVLTF. The chain joins TRBV7-2 to TRBJ2-6; D is undetermined. The CDR3 covers 14 residues. V dropped 4 bases and J dropped 2 bases, with 6 bases sitting between them. Germline V gene data show CDR1 as SGHTA and CDR2 as FQGNSA.

This chain uses TRBV28 with TRBJ2-1; TRBD2 matches 8 bases. The CDR3 sequence is 17 residues long. Trimming removed 3 bases from V and 3 bases from J; junction bases left unmatched: 10. CDR1 is MDHEN and CDR2 is SYDVKM in the germline V gene. CDR3 nucleotide sequence: TGTGCCAGCAGTTTTCCGAGCGGGAGAGGGGGCTACAATGAGCAGTTCTTC. This translates into CASSFPSGRGGYNEQFF.

CDR3 DNA sequence: TGTGCCAGCAGCCTAAGCCCTGGGACAGGGTGGTTTAACTATGGCTACACCTTC. Its translation: CASSLSPGTGWFNYGYTF. The chain has TRBV2 and TRBJ1-2; 9 bases match TRBD1. This CDR3 region has 18 residues. Trimming took 6 bases from V and 1 from J; bases not matched to a gene: 15. Germline V gene data show CDR1 as SNHLY and CDR2 as FYNNEI.

The chain is built from TRBV5-1 and TRBJ2-7; a weak D match, TRBD2 (6 bases). The germline V gene has CDR1 SGHRS and CDR2 YFSETQ. This CDR3 is 15 amino acids long. The ends were cut back, 9 bases at V and 3 bases at J, with 22 bases in the middle. CDR3 protein: CAIKGVVGGNYEQYF. Written as DNA, the CDR3 is TGCGCCATCAAAGGGGTGGTTGGCGGGAACTACGAGCAGTACTTC. Full variable domain (remainder filled in from reference TRBV5-1 and TRBJ2-7): KAGVTQTPRYLIKTRGQQVTLSCSPISGHRSVSWYQQTPGQGLQFLFEYFSETQRNKGNFPGRFSGRQFSNSRSEMNVSTLELGDSALYLCAIKGVVGGNYEQYFGPGTRLTVT.

The gene calls are TRBV28 and TRBJ1-2; 8 bases are a match to TRBD1. After removal of 8 bases from V and 8 bases from J, the junction contained 19 bases not matched to a gene. From germline, CDR1 is MDHEN and CDR2 SYDVKM. This CDR3 contains 16 residues. The CDR3 nucleotides read TGTGCCAGCCTACCGATCTCTGACAGGGGCGTAGGAGGCTACACCTTC. As protein: CASLPISDRGVGGYTF.

The chain joins TRBV27 to TRBJ1-1; unclear D gene. Trimming pared 4 bases from V and 1 base from J, leaving 7 bases between. Germline V gives CDR1 MNHEY, CDR2 SMNVEV (reference sequence). The CDR3 spans 13 residues. The CDR3 coding sequence is TGTGCCAGCAGTTCCGATCGGAACACTGAAGCTTTCTTT. Translation: CASSSDRNTEAFF.

This clone was observed a handful of times. CDR3 in DNA: TGTGCCAGCAGTTACGGGCACTATGGCTACACCTTC. As protein: CASSYGHYGYTF. This chain uses TRBV6-5 with TRBJ1-2; D ambiguous. CDR1 is MNHEY, CDR2 SVGAGI, per germline. The CDR3 runs to 12 residues. The V and J ends lost 2 bases and 3 bases respectively, with 4 bases between them.

The sample holds one count of this clone. The chain is built from TRBV5-4 and TRBJ1-4; 8 nucleotides match TRBD1. After removal of 1 base from V and 8 bases from J, the junction contained 7 bases not matched to a gene. CDR3 length equals 15 residues. Germline V gene sequence: CDR1 SGHNT, CDR2 YYREEE (reference sequence). CDR3 region: CASSLTGQGGEKLFF. The CDR3 DNA reads TGTGCCAGCAGCTTGACCGGACAGGGAGGGGAAAAACTGTTTTTT.

The V call is TRBV28, the J call TRBJ1-5; 11 bases align to TRBD1. The CDR3 loop spans 16 amino acids. Per the germline V gene, CDR1 is MDHEN and CDR2 is SYDVKM. V shed 5 bases, J shed 3 bases, and the junction held 6 bases outside the gene matches. CDR3 in DNA: TGTGCCAGCAGTCCAAATGGACAGGGGGCCAATCAGCCCCAGCATTTT. It encodes CASSPNGQGANQPQHF.

The V gene is TRBV18, the J gene TRBJ2-7, with 10 nucleotides matching TRBD1. V was pared by 11 bases and J by 5 bases, with 6 bases of the junction left unmatched. This CDR3 contains 12 residues. Germline CDR1 KGHSH, CDR2 LQKENI. The CDR3 sequence: CAGGQGLHEQYF. The DNA of the CDR3 is TGTGCCGGGGGACAGGGGCTACACGAGCAGTACTTC.

The CDR3 DNA sequence: TGTGCCAGTAGTATTGGCGGGAGAGGCGGGGAGCTGTTTTTT. It encodes CASSIGGRGGELFF. The rearrangement uses TRBV19 and TRBJ2-2; 7 nucleotides match TRBD2. V shed 3 bases and J 7 bases; nucleotides not matched to a gene: 5. The CDR3 runs to 14 residues. CDR1 LNHDA and CDR2 SQIVND come from the germline V gene (reference sequence).

V is TRBV7-9 and J is TRBJ2-2, with no clear D. The CDR3 length is 10 residues. Germline loops: CDR1 SEHNR, CDR2 FQNEAQ (reference sequence). V lost 5 bases and J 9 bases, leaving 4 bases between the germline ends. The CDR3 DNA follows: TGTGCCAGCAGCCGCTGGGAGCTGTTTTTT. It yields the protein CASSRWELFF.

The chain carries TRBV11-2 and TRBJ2-1; 8 bases line up with TRBD2. Germline V gives CDR1 SGHAT, CDR2 FQNNGV. V lost 4 bases, J lost 4 bases, and 6 bases stayed unmatched. This CDR3 is 15 amino acids long. The CDR3 bases are TGTGCCAGCAGCTCGACCTTAGCGGGATACAATGAGCAGTTCTTC. Translating it yields CASSSTLAGYNEQFF.